This entry lists 19 T cell receptor beta chains sequenced from one sample in a study of regulatory T cells in long-lasting Graves disease. Time point indicated: newly diagnosed GD, antithyroid drugs for less than 3 months. The TCR library used RNA extracted from PBMCs. Libraries of TCR beta came from iRepertoire HTBI primers plus Arm-PCR of CDR3 regions. TCRdb redid the calling of the multiplex PCR reads with MiXCR, one entry per CDR3 protein. The repertoire includes 300,000 to 400,000 distinct CDR3 sequences, around 15% of them detected once, and about 32% sits in the top ten. These data were likewise used in another study, on T cells in Graves' hyperthyroidism and ophthalmopathy.

Specimen: peripheral blood mononuclear cells (PBMCs), collected at new diagnosis, from a patient treated with antithyroid drugs. The receptor source for this set is a man aged 40-55 years with Graves disease.

The rearrangement links TRBV9 to TRBJ2-7; TRBD2 matches at 10 bases. The trim removed 3 bases at V and 4 bases at J, leaving 4 bases unmatched. This CDR3 is built from 14 residues. Germline lookup yields CDR1 SGDLS and CDR2 YYNGEE. The DNA for the CDR3 is TGTGCCAGCAGCGCAGGTAGCGGGGGGTACGAGCAGTACTTC. Protein: CASSAGSGGYEQYF.

CDR3 loop: CASSWDRGRRGELFF. In nucleotides, the CDR3 is TGTGCCAGCAGTTGGGACAGGGGGAGGCGCGGGGAGCTGTTTTTT. The gene calls are TRBV28 and TRBJ2-2; TRBD1 matches at 11 bases. Germline trimming cut 4 bases from V and 7 bases from J; bases unmatched to any gene: 5. The CDR3 spans 15 residues. The germline gives CDR1 MDHEN, CDR2 SYDVKM.

This clonotype came up many times. The chain carries TRBV29-1 and TRBJ1-1; TRBD1 aligns across 8 bases. Trimming at V came to 6 bases and at J to 0 bases, leaving 3 bases not matched to a gene. Germline CDR1 SQVTM, CDR2 ANQGSEA. This CDR3 has 13 residues. The CDR3 sequence is CSVLTGVNTEAFF. CDR3 nucleotides: TGCAGCGTCCTGACAGGGGTGAACACTGAAGCTTTCTTT.

This clonotype was counted ten times or more. The chain recombines TRBV7-9 with TRBJ2-5; TRBD1 matches at 7 bases. Looked up from germline, CDR1 is SEHNR and CDR2 is FQNEAQ (reference sequence). This CDR3 contains 15 residues. With V trimmed by 5 bases and J by 1 base, 7 bases remained unmatched. The CDR3 loop reads CASSPRTGVQETQYF. Written as DNA, the CDR3 is TGTGCCAGCAGCCCCCGGACAGGAGTCCAAGAGACCCAGTACTTC.

This sequence joins TRBV20-1 and TRBJ2-6; TRBD1 agrees at 11 bases. This CDR3 spans 17 amino acids. The trim removed 0 bases at V and 3 bases at J, leaving 4 bases unmatched. The germline V gene has CDR1 DFQATT and CDR2 SNEGSKA (reference sequence). The CDR3 nucleotides are TGCAGTGCTAGAGATTTGGACAGGGGGCTTGGGGCCAACGTCCTGACTTTC. Its translation is CSARDLDRGLGANVLTF.

This clonotype was seen only a few times. The rearrangement uses TRBV5-1 and TRBJ2-2; D possibly corresponds to TRBD2 (5 bases). CDR3 length: 13 amino acids. In germline, CDR1 is SGHRS, CDR2 YFSETQ. Trimming took off 4 bases at V and 5 bases at J, with 9 bases between the two ends. The DNA of the CDR3 is TGCGCCAGCAGCGGCGGGCTTACCGGGGAGCTGTTTTTT. Protein: CASSGGLTGELFF.

This clonotype was seen a few times. The chain links TRBV5-1 to TRBJ1-3; D remains ambiguous. The CDR3 spans 15 residues. Trimming shortened V by 2 bases and J by 0 bases, and 9 bases separated the two germline ends. Germline loops: CDR1 SGHRS, CDR2 YFSETQ. The CDR3 sequence: CASSFSLGSGNTIYF. CDR3 sequence (DNA): TGCGCCAGCAGCTTTTCACTCGGCTCTGGAAACACCATATATTTT.

This clonotype occurred many times. The rearrangement links TRBV6-1 to TRBJ2-7; unclear D gene. CDR3 length: 12 amino acids. Germline V CDR1 and CDR2: MNHNS, SASEGT. V shed 6 bases and J shed 12 bases, with 18 bases lying between them. In nucleotides, the CDR3 is TGTGCCAGCAGAGAGGTCAGGCGCCTGCTGTACTTC. This codes for CASREVRRLLYF.

This clonotype occurred many times. The chain employs TRBV5-6 and TRBJ2-3, with D possibly TRBD1 on 5 matching bases. Germline CDR1 and CDR2: SGHDT and YYEEEE. The CDR3 is 15 residues long. Trimming left V 1 base short and J 1 base short, with 10 bases between. DNA of the CDR3: TGTGCCAGCAGCTTGTTCTTGGGGCGCACAGATACGCAGTATTTT. Translating it yields CASSLFLGRTDTQYF. Using reference TRBV5-6 and TRBJ2-3 for the parts outside the CDR3, the full variable domain is DAGVTQSPTHLIKTRGQQVTLRCSPKSGHDTVSWYQQALGQGPQFIFQYYEEEERQRGNFPDRFSGHQFPNYSSELNVNALLLGDSALYLCASSLFLGRTDTQYFGPGTRLTVL.

The V and J genes are TRBV5-5 and TRBJ2-1, with TRBD2 as a possible D gene (5 bases). V dropped 4 bases and J dropped 7 bases, with 18 bases sitting between them. Germline CDR1 and CDR2: SGHKS and YYEKEE (reference sequence). This CDR3 comprises 15 residues. The CDR3 bases are TGTGCCAGCAGCCCCGACGGGCCTAGAGGGAATGAGCAGTTCTTC. It yields the protein CASSPDGPRGNEQFF.

This clonotype was seen repeatedly, ten times or more. V gene TRBV6-2 or TRBV6-3 combines with J gene TRBJ2-1; no firm D call. Germline V lookup: CDR1 MNHEY, CDR2 SVGEGT. The CDR3 totals 13 residues. Trimming removed 6 bases at V and 5 bases at J, with 11 bases between. The CDR3 is CASSPLIDNEQFF. The DNA for the CDR3 is TGTGCCAGCAGCCCTCTTATCGACAATGAGCAGTTCTTC.

This clonotype was detected only a few times. The rearrangement joins TRBV9 to TRBJ2-3, with D possibly being TRBD2 (6 bases). The CDR3 consists of 16 residues. Germline V gene lookup returns CDR1 SGDLS and CDR2 YYNGEE. Trimming cost V 3 bases and J 2 bases, with 16 bases left between them. CDR3 sequence (DNA): TGTGCCAGCAGCGCCGGACGAGCGGGCGACACAGATACGCAGTATTTT. Its translation is CASSAGRAGDTDTQYF.

The CDR3 reads CARGDSSNSPLHF. DNA for the CDR3: TGTGCCAGGGGGGACAGTTCTAATTCACCCCTCCACTTT. The rearrangement joins TRBV7-9 to TRBJ1-6; TRBD1 agrees at 7 bases. The CDR3 has 13 residues. The germline CDR1 and CDR2 sequences are SEHNR and FQNEAQ (reference sequence). The trim removed 9 bases at V and 6 bases at J, leaving 5 bases unmatched.

Many counts were recorded for this clonotype. A read error may produce the germline difference seen at one junction end. The chain links TRBV2 to TRBJ1-3, with D tentatively TRBD1 (5 bases). Looked up from germline, CDR1 is SNHLY and CDR2 is FYNNEI. The CDR3 spans 17 residues. This chain's CDR3 is CASRKGLLQYSGNTTYF. The CDR3 DNA reads as TGTGCCAGCAGGAAGGGGCTTCTACAGTACTCTGGAAACACCACATATTTT.

This clonotype has just a few counts. J is TRBJ2-3 and V is TRBV29-1, with 7 bases fitting TRBD2. J was trimmed by 0 bases and V by 4 bases; bases with no gene match: 10. In germline, CDR1 is SQVTM, CDR2 ANQGSEA. This CDR3 spans 16 amino acids. CDR3 in DNA: TGCAGCGTTGCTGATGGCGGGGGACTTAGCACAGATACGCAGTATTTT. It yields the protein CSVADGGGLSTDTQYF.

In this sample, this clonotype turned up many times. The chain combines TRBV30 with TRBJ1-1; the D is unclear. V was trimmed by 0 bases and J by 1 base, leaving 6 bases between them. The CDR3 consists of 13 residues. Germline V CDR1 and CDR2: GTSNPN, SVGIG (reference sequence). As DNA, the CDR3 is TGTGCCTGGAGTGTTGACCGGAACACTGAAGCTTTCTTT. Its translation is CAWSVDRNTEAFF.

This clonotype was seen ten or more times. The V call is TRBV6-1, the J call TRBJ2-7, with D possibly matching TRBD1 (7 bases). The germline CDR1 and CDR2 sequences are MNHNS and SASEGT. The CDR3 sequence is 16 residues long. V gave up 2 bases and J gave up 0 bases, with 14 bases separating them. The CDR3 DNA sequence: TGTGCCAGCAGTGAAAGGGGGGACAGAAACTCCTACGAGCAGTACTTC. Translation gives CASSERGDRNSYEQYF.

In regard to this clonotype: At one end, the junction sequence differs from germline, possibly due to a read error. The chain is built from TRBV20-1 and TRBJ2-1; 9 nucleotides agree with TRBD2. Per germline, CDR1 DFQATT and CDR2 SNEGSKA (reference sequence). The CDR3 contains 15 residues. DNA for the CDR3: TGCAGTGCTAGAGGTGCGGGGGGGGAGAACAATGAGCAGTCCTTC. Translating it yields CSARGAGGENNEQSF.

This clonotype was observed many times. This rearrangement joins TRBV2 to TRBJ1-2; 7 nucleotides agree with TRBD1. This CDR3 region has 13 residues. The V segment lost 6 bases and the J segment 7 bases; nucleotides outside the gene matches: 8. Per the germline V gene, CDR1 is SNHLY and CDR2 is FYNNEI. In DNA, the CDR3 is TGTGCCAGCAGACCCGACAGGGAGCGTGGCTACACCTTC. Translation: CASRPDRERGYTF.